A single sample gave rise to the 6 T cell receptor beta chains below, sequenced in a study of T cell repertoires and HLA-DP antigens. Profiling relied on immunoSEQ multiplex PCR, and the TCRdb table lists in-frame clones only, not all of them. The sample has approximately 100,000 clones, around nine tenths seen once; the top ten hold 1.5% to 2%. Their antigens remain unidentified. The sample comprised CD4+ T cells from PBMCs. The source of these receptors is a man in his fifties in good health and CMV-seronegative.

This clone has just one count. The chain links TRBV5-1 to TRBJ2-5, with TRBD2 identical over 12 bases. This CDR3 spans 15 amino acids. Germline V CDR1 and CDR2: SGHRS, YFSETQ. The trim removed 5 bases at V and 2 bases at J, leaving 4 bases unmatched. The chain's CDR3 is CASRNGLAGQETQYF. Written as DNA, the CDR3 is TGCGCCAGCAGGAATGGACTAGCGGGGCAAGAGACCCAGTACTTC.

V gene TRBV25-1 combines with J gene TRBJ1-1; D is perhaps TRBD1 (6 bases). The V gene's germline CDR1 is MGHDK and CDR2 SYGVNS. V gave up 7 bases and J gave up 5 bases, with 11 bases separating them. This CDR3 has 12 amino acids. Here the CDR3 DNA reads TGTGCCAGCACCAGGGGATGGACTGAAGCTTTCTTT. Translation gives CASTRGWTEAFF.

The chain uses TRBV6-5 and TRBJ2-7, with D unresolved. Between the trimmed V and J ends, which lost 5 bases and 3 bases, there was a span of 11 bases. Germline lookup yields CDR1 MNHEY and CDR2 SVGAGI. The CDR3 has 13 residues. The CDR3 protein is CASSLKDVYEQYF. DNA for the CDR3: TGTGCCAGCAGTCTAAAGGACGTCTACGAGCAGTACTTC.

In nucleotides, the CDR3 is TGTGCCAGCAGTCCTCTTTCATCCTACAATGAGCAGTTCTTC. Encoded protein: CASSPLSSYNEQFF. The rearrangement uses TRBV7-2 and TRBJ2-1; D is uncertain. V shed 6 bases and J shed 1 base, with 10 bases lying between them. Germline-derived CDR1 and CDR2 are SGHTA and FQGNSA. This CDR3 spans 14 amino acids.

This clone has more than one count but fewer than ten. V is TRBV21-1 and J is TRBJ2-7; the table's TRBD2 call for D was not verified on the DNA. TRBV21-1 is given as a pseudogene. The CDR3 has 15 amino acids. The CDR3 is CASSKRRLSTYEQYF. Written as DNA, the CDR3 is TGTGCCAGCAGCAAACGCAGACTTTCCACCTACGAGCAGTACTTC.

This sequence joins TRBV6-5 and TRBJ2-7, with TRBD1 matching over 8 bases. The CDR3 length is 14 residues. V shed 4 bases, J shed 7 bases, and the junction held 9 bases outside the gene matches. Germline V gene sequence: CDR1 MNHEY, CDR2 SVGAGI. CDR3 sequence: CASSSRTGTWEQYF. In DNA form, the CDR3 reads TGTGCCAGCAGTTCTCGGACAGGGACATGGGAGCAGTACTTC.